The entry below describes one TCR beta chain. Antigen: not known. The sample is drawn from a study of CD8+CD57+ T cells in acquired aplastic anemia. Study-level information: An average of 3.2 ug of DNA was obtained from sorted CD4+ and CD8+ cells.

Genomic DNA acted as the template from which TCR beta VDJ combination and CDR3 sequence profiling were carried out. TCRdb independently ran MiXCR on the reads; one entry per CDR3 protein. The table records roughly 150,000 distinct CDR3 sequences, 40% to 50% of them present only once. The length of the CDR3 is 16 residues. Germline assignment: CDR1 MGHDK and CDR2 SYGVNS. V lost 2 bases and J lost 4; bases outside the gene matches: 7. Study results and limitations: The study identified almost 30 CD8+ CDR3 sequences shared by patients and controls.

Whoever was chosen for sequencing had shown CD8+CD57+ cell expansion by flow cytometry. This sequence joins TRBV25-1 and TRBJ1-4; 7 nucleotides line up with TRBD1. The specimen was sorted CD4+, CD8+, or CD8+CD57+ T cells (not recorded which) from PBMCs. The sequence was obtained from a human donor with aplastic anemia. CDR3 sequence reads: CASSERPRGSNEKLFF. As DNA, the CDR3 is TGTGCCAGCAGTGAACGGCCCAGGGGGAGTAATGAAAAACTGTTTTTT.